The 18 T cell receptor beta chains presented below share a single source sample, sequenced in a study of T cells in Graves' hyperthyroidism and ophthalmopathy (dated by TCRdb to about 2019). Library preparation employed multiplex PCR. The data were produced on an Illumina HiSeq 2000. Amplification of TCR beta CDR3 regions was carried out from RNA transcripts. For the first round of RT-PCR on the TCR CDR3, the HTBI primer set was used together with the Qiagen OneStep RT-PCR kit. TCRdb reworked the public reads: Q25 trimming with fastp, MiXCR clone assembly, productive beta chains retained. When rows share a CDR3 protein, they turn into one entry using the most common DNA and genes. The sample table holds around 300,000 distinct CDR3 sequences, of which 11% to 15% were seen once. The ten top clones hold approximately 25% of the sample. Sequenced material: blood. These receptors all come from a woman in her 30s with Graves' hyperthyroidism.

Ten or more counts support this clonotype. The rearrangement joins TRBV2 to TRBJ2-4, with 9 bases aligning to TRBD2. The CDR3 length is 15 residues. Germline values: CDR1 SNHLY, CDR2 FYNNEI. Unmatched junction bases numbered 3, after V lost 6 bases and J lost 0 bases. DNA for the CDR3: TGTGCCAGCAGCCAGCGGGAGGTAGCCAAAAACATTCAGTACTTC. Protein sequence: CASSQREVAKNIQYF.

This clonotype occurred a few times. V is TRBV16 and J is TRBJ1-6, with D perhaps TRBD1 (5 bases). V was clipped by 3 bases and J by 0 bases, with 12 bases between them. CDR1 KGHSY and CDR2 FQNENV come from the germline V gene. The CDR3 is 17 residues long. The CDR3 spells CASSHGALSSYNSPLHF. The CDR3 DNA reads as TGTGCCAGCAGCCACGGGGCCTTAAGCTCCTATAATTCACCCCTCCACTTT.

The V gene is TRBV7-2, the J gene TRBJ2-5; TRBD2 matches at 9 bases. The CDR3 totals 16 residues. Germline V lookup: CDR1 SGHTA, CDR2 FQGNSA. J gave up 4 bases and V 3 bases, and 9 bases lay outside the gene matches. In DNA, the CDR3 is TGTGCCAGCAGCTTCATTAGCGGGAGCTTTGGAGAGACCCAGTACTTC. Translated, it gives CASSFISGSFGETQYF.

This clonotype was seen repeatedly, ten times or more. The chain employs TRBV7-9 and TRBJ2-1; 10 nucleotides line up with TRBD2. Trimming at V came to 2 bases and at J to 7 bases, leaving 5 bases not matched to a gene. The length of the CDR3 is 15 residues. CDR1 is SEHNR and CDR2 is FQNEAQ in the germline V gene (reference sequence). DNA of the CDR3: TGTGCCAGCAGCTTATACCTAGCGGGAGAAAATGAGCAGTTCTTC. This gives the protein CASSLYLAGENEQFF. Based on the CDR3 plus reference TRBV7-9 and TRBJ2-1, the full variable domain is DTGVSQNPRHKITKRGQNVTFRCDPISEHNRLYWYRQTLGQGPEFLTYFQNEAQLEKSRLLSDRFSAERPKGSFSTLEIQRTEQGDSAMYLCASSLYLAGENEQFFGPGTRLTVL.

In this sample, this clonotype turned up many times. The chain is built from TRBV19 and TRBJ2-5; TRBD1 is a possible D gene (5 bases). The CDR3 totals 14 residues. The germline V and J ends were trimmed by 2 bases and 3 bases, with 10 bases remaining between them. The V gene's germline CDR1 is LNHDA and CDR2 SQIVND (reference sequence). The CDR3 DNA reads as TGTGCCAGTAGTATAACCGCAGGGAAAGAGACCCAGTACTTC. Translation gives CASSITAGKETQYF.

This clonotype was counted many times. CDR3 protein: CARPQVTYNEQFF. As DNA, the CDR3 is TGTGCCAGACCCCAGGTTACCTACAATGAGCAGTTCTTC. The V and J genes are TRBV7-9 and TRBJ2-1; D remains ambiguous. This CDR3 region has 13 residues. V lost 9 bases and J 2 bases, leaving 11 bases between the germline ends. The V gene's germline CDR1 is SEHNR and CDR2 FQNEAQ (reference sequence).

This clonotype was counted between two and nine times. V and J are TRBV20-1 and TRBJ2-1, with D perhaps matching TRBD1 or TRBD2 (5 bases each). Germline V CDR1 and CDR2: DFQATT, SNEGSKA (reference sequence). The CDR3 covers 15 residues. Trimming stripped 5 bases from V and 2 bases from J, with 16 bases between. The CDR3 region has the DNA TGCAGTGCTGCCGGGACCACGTACACCTACAATGAGCAGTTCTTC. Translation gives CSAAGTTYTYNEQFF.

In its sample, this clonotype was seen a few times. This chain connects TRBV29-1 to TRBJ2-1; weak D call: TRBD2 (6 bases). CDR1 and CDR2 from the germline V gene are SQVTM and ANQGSEA. The germline V and J ends were trimmed by 3 bases and 0 bases, with 12 bases remaining between them. This CDR3 is built from 15 residues. CDR3 sequence: CSVDSSASSYNEQFF. CDR3 sequence (DNA): TGCAGCGTTGATTCTAGCGCAAGCTCCTACAATGAGCAGTTCTTC.

The J gene is TRBJ2-4, the V gene TRBV7-9; D is unclear. Between the trimmed V and J ends, which lost 0 bases and 7 bases, there was a span of 10 bases. From germline, CDR1 is SEHNR and CDR2 FQNEAQ (reference sequence). This CDR3 spans 14 amino acids. This CDR3 reads CASSLAGSRNIQYF. The CDR3 nucleotides read TGTGCCAGCAGCTTAGCCGGGTCGAGGAACATTCAGTACTTC.

This clonotype was detected many times. The CDR3 DNA sequence: TGTGCCTGGAAACGGGGGACCGGGGAGCTGTTTTTT. Its protein is CAWKRGTGELFF. The rearrangement uses TRBV30 and TRBJ2-2, with D maybe TRBD2 (6 bases). V lost 4 bases to trimming and J lost 5 bases, with 8 bases between them. Germline loops: CDR1 GTSNPN, CDR2 SVGIG (reference sequence). The CDR3 contains 12 residues.

The rearrangement uses TRBV27 and TRBJ1-4; tentative D call: TRBD1 (6 bases). Germline V gene sequence: CDR1 MNHEY, CDR2 SMNVEV (reference sequence). V lost 5 bases and J 8 bases, leaving 18 bases between the germline ends. CDR3 length: 15 residues. CDR3 coding DNA: TGTGCCAGCAGTATTGCCTTGACAGGAGGCGAAAAACTGTTTTTT. Encoded protein: CASSIALTGGEKLFF.

The chain links TRBV29-1 to TRBJ1-3; D unclear. The CDR3 is 15 amino acids. V lost 4 bases and J 0 bases, leaving 13 bases between the germline ends. Germline V gives CDR1 SQVTM, CDR2 ANQGSEA. For the CDR3, the DNA is TGCAGCGTTGTAGGAACTCTGAGCTCTGGAAACACCATATATTTT. Amino acid sequence: CSVVGTLSSGNTIYF.

This clonotype occurred many times. The rearrangement links TRBV2 to TRBJ1-2; TRBD1 matches at 7 bases. V gave up 8 bases and J gave up 6 bases; unmatched junction bases: 9. The CDR3 totals 13 residues. Germline V CDR1 and CDR2: SNHLY, FYNNEI. The DNA for the CDR3 is TGTGCCAGCGGGTACGACAGGGCGAATGGCTACACCTTC. Translated, it gives CASGYDRANGYTF.

This clonotype was observed many times. This chain joins TRBV19 and TRBJ1-5, with 8 bases identical to TRBD1. The ends lost 7 bases at V and 8 bases at J; junction bases unmatched: 10. The V gene's germline CDR1 is LNHDA and CDR2 SQIVND (reference sequence). CDR3 length: 14 amino acids. The DNA for the CDR3 is TGTGCCAGTACGCGTCGACAGGGGATAGAGCCCCAGCATTTT. Its protein product is CASTRRQGIEPQHF.

The genes are TRBV28 and TRBJ2-5, with 8 bases matching TRBD1. There are 16 residues in the CDR3. V lost 4 bases, J lost 2 bases, and 9 bases stayed unmatched. Germline V CDR1 and CDR2: MDHEN, SYDVKM. The DNA for the CDR3 is TGTGCCAGCAGTTATATAACAGGGGGACCTCAAGAGACCCAGTACTTC. Translated, it gives CASSYITGGPQETQYF.

V gene TRBV19 combines with J gene TRBJ1-2; D possibly corresponds to TRBD1 (5 bases). CDR3 length: 18 amino acids. From germline, CDR1 is LNHDA and CDR2 SQIVND (reference sequence). Trimming removed 3 bases from V and 4 bases from J, with 24 bases in between. The CDR3, as DNA: TGTGCCAGTAGTATGAACAGGCGTGCCCTTGGAGACCGCTATGGCTACACCTTC. This gives the protein CASSMNRRALGDRYGYTF.

The chain employs TRBV6-2 or TRBV6-3 and TRBJ2-5, with 8 bases fitting TRBD2. This CDR3 has 16 amino acids. V trimming: 5 bases; J trimming: 4 bases; junction bases outside the gene matches: 12. The germline CDR1 and CDR2 sequences are MNHEY and SVGEGT. The CDR3 nucleotides read TGTGCCAGCAGTAAAACACGACTTCTAGCGGGAGAGACCCAGTACTTC. Translated: CASSKTRLLAGETQYF.

This clonotype was found a few times. The V and J genes are TRBV29-1 and TRBJ1-2; no definite D call. The CDR3 is 13 amino acids. V was clipped by 2 bases and J by 2 bases, with 9 bases between them. CDR1 SQVTM and CDR2 ANQGSEA come from the germline V gene. CDR3 sequence reads: CSVETGQNYGYTF. The CDR3 nucleotides are TGCAGCGTTGAAACTGGCCAGAACTATGGCTACACCTTC. The variable domain in full, completed from reference TRBV29-1 and TRBJ1-2, reads SAVISQKPSRDICQRGTSLTIQCQVDSQVTMMFWYRQQPGQSLTLIATANQGSEATYESGFVIDKFPISRPNLTFSTLTVSNMSPEDSSIYLCSVETGQNYGYTFGSGTRLTVV.